This T cell receptor (beta chain) was obtained from a study of shared clonotypes between healthy human individuals. Study-level findings and limits: Measured sharing among donors was expected to vary with sequencing depth. All-four-donor shared clonotypes had higher generation probabilities than non-shared clonotypes did. As a rule, naive subsets had a larger estimated richness than memory subsets. With few donors, the genetic and exposure-history diversity represented was limited.

This table comes from immunoSEQ multiplex PCR, and its TCRdb copy is limited to in-frame clones, with some not included. This sample has some 2.1 million clones, with about 95% found just once. CD45RO-negative, CCR7-selected cells formed the naive CD8 fraction, which excluded terminally differentiated effector memory CD45RA+ cells. Germline values: CDR1 SQVTM, CDR2 ANQGSEA. This CDR3 spans 11 amino acids. V was pared by 8 bases and J by 16 bases, with 10 bases of the junction left unmatched. Comment on this clone: Antigen unknown.

The receptor was isolated from a man in his late teens or twenties in good health. The sequencing sample was made of naive CD8+ T cells sorted from blood. The J gene is TRBJ2-1, the V gene TRBV29-1; TRBD2 matches at 11 bases. The CDR3 sequence is CSTLAGGGIFF. The CDR3 nucleotides read TGCAGCACCCTAGCGGGGGGTGGGATCTTCTTC.